This T cell receptor (beta chain) was sequenced for a study of graft-versus-host responses after intestinal transplantation. The ends were cut back, 0 bases at V and 3 bases at J, with 12 bases in the middle. CDR1 and CDR2 from the germline V gene are SEHNR and FQNEAQ (reference sequence). This CDR3 is 15 amino acids long. Assay: immunoSEQ multiplex PCR; the TCRdb copy retains only in-frame clones and omits some. The table shows tens of thousands of clones, with 94% occurring only once. Details on this clone: What it recognizes is unknown.

This clonotype was obtained from a human donor who was the organ donor for an intestinal transplant. The chain couples TRBV7-9 to TRBJ2-7; possibly TRBD1 or TRBD2 for D (5 bases each). The source material was unstimulated CD4+ T cells sorted from spleen or lymph node cells, sampled before transplant. For the CDR3, the DNA is TGTGCCAGCAGCTTAGCAACGGGGCTCGGCTACGAGCAGTACTTC. Amino acid sequence: CASSLATGLGYEQYF.